This entry is about one T cell receptor (beta chain). The junction shows a germline mismatch at one end, possibly a read error. The sample belongs to a study of blood T cell repertoires in COVID-19. As for the study in general: Some COVID-19 samples were acute and others convalescent; all came from the United States, Italy and Spain. PBMCs, B-cell-depleted T cells, or T cells provided the cDNA or gDNA that made up the material.

Original data processing: Estimation of nucleated cell counts was performed using reference gene primer amplification. Sequencing used immunoSEQ multiplex PCR; TCRdb keeps in-frame clones, though not all of them. V and J calls and clone size follow that table, whereas D and trimming were derived from the DNA. The data hold over 100,000 clones, with approximately 88% observed a single time. Germline-derived CDR1 and CDR2 are SGDLS and YYNGEE. CDR3 length: 15 residues. The specimen was peripheral blood. This clonotype originated in a human donor in a cohort sampled during active COVID-19. J is TRBJ2-7 and V is TRBV9, with 7 bases that match TRBD1. CDR3 amino acids: CASSAIGGFSSEQYF. The CDR3 nucleotides read TGTGCCAGCAGCGCAATAGGGGGCTTCTCCTCCGAGCAGTACTTC.